The present TCR beta chain was sequenced within a study of T-cell reconstitution after alpha-beta-depleted transplantation in children (dated by TCRdb to 2016 to 2018). About the investigation overall: The study quantitatively tracked T-cell immune reconstitution after TCRalphabeta/CD19-depleted allogeneic hematopoietic cell transplantation in children using TCR repertoire profiling.

For this clonotype: What this receptor recognizes is not known. Base-call qualities are not available, and no considerably larger clone is one nucleotide away.

Here V drops 5 bases and J drops 9 bases, and the junction holds 1 base not matched to any gene. The CDR3 holds 11 amino acids from the cysteine to the phenylalanine. Only the CDR3 part of the read is kept: 33 bases, read in frame from the first base. Receptors were amplified or captured by PCR. These reads were obtained on an Illumina HiSeq 2500. TCR library preparation used molecular barcoding, with unique molecular identifiers applied to normalize quantification of the TCRbeta repertoire. The raw public data were reprocessed by TCRdb itself: fastp quality trimming at Q25, MiXCR clonotype calling, in-frame beta chains only. Every CDR3 protein is listed once, alongside the most common genes and DNA of its rows. This sample comprises approximately 640,000 distinct CDR3 sequences, roughly 15% of them detected only once. The leading ten clones occupy about 1.1% of the sample.

Here the chain combines TRBV12-3 or TRBV12-4 and TRBJ2-3; a stretch of 8 junction bases matches TRBD1. This sequence originates from a human donor who donated a stem cell graft to a child with acute myeloid leukemia. The sequences come from PBMCs from the stem cell graft donor, collected from the stem cell graft. The nucleotide sequence is TGTGCCAGCAGTCAGGGGGCCACGCAGTATTTT. Translation gives CASSQGATQYF.